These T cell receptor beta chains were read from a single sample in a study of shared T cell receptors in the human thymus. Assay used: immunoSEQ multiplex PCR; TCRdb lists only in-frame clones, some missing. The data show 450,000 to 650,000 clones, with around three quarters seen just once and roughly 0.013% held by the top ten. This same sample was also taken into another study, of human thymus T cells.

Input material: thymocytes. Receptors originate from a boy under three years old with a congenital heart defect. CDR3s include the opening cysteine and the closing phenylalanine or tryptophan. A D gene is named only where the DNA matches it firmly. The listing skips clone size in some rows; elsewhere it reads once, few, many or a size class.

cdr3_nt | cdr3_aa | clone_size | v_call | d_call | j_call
TGTGCCAGCAGCCTTGCTGGGACAGGGGGCAAAGAGACCCAGTACTTC | CASSLAGTGGKETQYF | once | TRBV7-6 | TRBD1 | TRBJ2-5
TGTGCCAGCAGCCTCAGCGGGCCCTATTCCTACGAGCAGTACTTC | CASSLSGPYSYEQYF | few | TRBV27 | NA | TRBJ2-7
TGCGCCAGCAGTCGGGCGACACGTTTAGCCAAAAACATTCAGTACTTC | CASSRATRLAKNIQYF | few | TRBV23-1 | NA | TRBJ2-4
TGTGCCAGCAGTTTAAGTCCCCGAGAGGAGCAGTTCTTC | CASSLSPREEQFF | NA | TRBV28 | NA | TRBJ2-1
TGTGCCAGCAGCCGAGGGACAGCCTATGGCTACACCTTC | CASSRGTAYGYTF | NA | TRBV16 | TRBD1 | TRBJ1-2
TGTGCCAGCAGCCTTACGTCCCGAGGAACGCCTAGCACAGATACGCAGTATTTT | CASSLTSRGTPSTDTQYF | NA | TRBV2 | NA | TRBJ2-3
TGCGCCAGCAGCCACCTGACAGGGGAGGGCTCCTACGAGCAGTACTTC | CASSHLTGEGSYEQYF | NA | TRBV4-3 | NA | TRBJ2-7
TGCGCCAGCAGCAATAGCGGCAGGAGCTCTGGAAACACCATATATTTT | CASSNSGRSSGNTIYF | NA | TRBV5-1 | NA | TRBJ1-3
TGCGCCAGCAGCTTGGGAGCAGGGAGGTACGAGCAGTACTTC | CASSLGAGRYEQYF | NA | TRBV5-1 | NA | TRBJ2-7
TGTGCCAGCAGTGAATCCCAGATACGGGACAGGGGTTCCTACGAGCAGTACTTC | CASSESQIRDRGSYEQYF | NA | TRBV25-1 | TRBD1 | TRBJ2-7
TGTGCCAGCAGTTTTGGTTGGGGCAGGGGGCTCGAGGGCTACACCTTC | CASSFGWGRGLEGYTF | NA | TRBV28 | TRBD1 | TRBJ1-2
TGTGCCAGTAGTATAGAGAACACCCTGAACACTGAAGCTTTCTTT | CASSIENTLNTEAFF | NA | TRBV19 | NA | TRBJ1-1
TGTGCCTGGAGTGATCCAGGGGAGGGGACCGGGGAGCTGTTTTTT | CAWSDPGEGTGELFF | few | TRBV30 | NA | TRBJ2-2
TGTGCCAGCAGCTCGGGACAAGGATATGGCTACACCTTC | CASSSGQGYGYTF | NA | TRBV5-6 | NA | TRBJ1-2
TGTGCCAGCAGTGGCGGGGCTGGGTACACCTTC | CASSGGAGYTF | NA | TRBV6-1 | NA | TRBJ1-2
TGTGCCAGCAGCCCCGGGACTAGCGGGTCATATGAGCAGTTCTTC | CASSPGTSGSYEQFF | NA | TRBV9 | TRBD2 | TRBJ2-1
TGTGCCTGGGGCCCCGGCAATCAGCCCCAGCATTTT | CAWGPGNQPQHF | NA | TRBV30 | NA | TRBJ1-5
TGTGCTAGTGGTTGGGCGGGGTTAGACTATGGCTACACCTTC | CASGWAGLDYGYTF | NA | TRBV12-5 | NA | TRBJ1-2
TGTGCCAGCTCACCACCGGTTGGAGGGCCAAAGTACGAGCAGTACTTC | CASSPPVGGPKYEQYF | NA | TRBV18 | NA | TRBJ2-7
TGTGCCAGCAGTTTATGGCTAGCATCAACGGATACGCAGTATTTT | CASSLWLASTDTQYF | NA | TRBV27 | NA | TRBJ2-3
TGTGCCAGTAGTACCCGCGCCGGGGGGGTATGGAATGAGCAGTTCTTC | CASSTRAGGVWNEQFF | NA | TRBV19 | TRBD2 | TRBJ2-1
TGTGCCAGCAGCTTGGTTCGTAGGGGACTAGCGGGAGAGAGTGCGCAGTATTTT | CASSLVRRGLAGESAQYF | few | TRBV5-5 | TRBD2 | TRBJ2-3
TGTGCCAGCAGTTTATGCCTTCAGGGCCGCAATCAGCCCCAGCATTTT | CASSLCLQGRNQPQHF | NA | TRBV28 | NA | TRBJ1-5
TGTGCCAGCAGCCCGTGGACTAGTCCCGATACGCAGTATTTT | CASSPWTSPDTQYF | NA | TRBV11-3 | TRBD2 | TRBJ2-3
TGTGCCAGCAGCTTAGTCCGGAGCTTTACAACTAATGAAAAACTGTTTTTT | CASSLVRSFTTNEKLFF | once | TRBV7-8 | NA | TRBJ1-4
TGCGCCAGCAGCCAAGCGCAGGAATCCTACGAGCAGTACTTC | CASSQAQESYEQYF | NA | TRBV4-1 | NA | TRBJ2-7
TGTGCCACCAGTGAATGTCGTTCAGACTACGAGCAGTACTTC | CATSECRSDYEQYF | few | TRBV28 | NA | TRBJ2-7
TGTGCCAGCAGCCAAGACCCGGACCGTCGGGGTTCGGATGAAAAACTGTTTTTT | CASSQDPDRRGSDEKLFF | few | TRBV14 | NA | TRBJ1-4
TGTGCCAGCAGCGTAGCTGAGACTAGCGAGACCCAGTACTTC | CASSVAETSETQYF | few | TRBV9 | TRBD2 | TRBJ2-5
TGTGCCAGCAAGGAGGACAGGGGGCCCAATCAGCCCCAGCATTTT | CASKEDRGPNQPQHF | NA | TRBV27 | TRBD1 | TRBJ1-5
TGTGCCTGGAGTGATAGAGTCCAAAACTCCTACGAGCAGTACTTC | CAWSDRVQNSYEQYF | NA | TRBV30 | NA | TRBJ2-7
TGTGCCAGCAGATGTAGCGGGAGCGCGGCAGATACGCAGTATTTT | CASRCSGSAADTQYF | few | TRBV7-6 | TRBD2 | TRBJ2-3
TGTGCCAGCAGGACAAATACCCAAGAGACCCAGTACTTC | CASRTNTQETQYF | NA | TRBV6-5 | NA | TRBJ2-5
TGTGCCAGCAGCTCCTATATAGCGGGGGCCTACGAGCAGTACTTC | CASSSYIAGAYEQYF | NA | TRBV11-3 | TRBD2 | TRBJ2-7
TGTGCCAGCAGTCCTCCACGGGACAGGGTAGAGCAGTACTTC | CASSPPRDRVEQYF | NA | TRBV6-5 | TRBD1 | TRBJ2-7
TGTGCCAGCAGTTCCAGGCCGGGACTAGCGGGCACCGGGGAGCTGTTTTTT | CASSSRPGLAGTGELFF | NA | TRBV11-2 | TRBD2 | TRBJ2-2
TGTGCCAGCAGCCCGGTTCAGGGGTGGGGTGCGGCAAAACTGTTTTTT | CASSPVQGWGAAKLFF | NA | TRBV7-9 | NA | TRBJ1-4
TGTGCCTGGGGCCGACGGACACTTGAAGCTTTCTTT | CAWGRRTLEAFF | NA | TRBV30 | NA | TRBJ1-1
TGTGCCAGCAGTTACTCCGGGACAGGGAAGAGTCATGGCTACACCTTC | CASSYSGTGKSHGYTF | once | TRBV27 | TRBD1 | TRBJ1-2
TGTGCCAGCAGCGTCCGGGACGCGGGGGCTGGTGGCTACACCTTC | CASSVRDAGAGGYTF | NA | TRBV9 | NA | TRBJ1-2
TGTGCCAGCAGTTGGGGACTAGCGGGATTATTGGGGACCGGGGAGCTGTTTTTT | CASSWGLAGLLGTGELFF | few | TRBV5-4 | TRBD2 | TRBJ2-2
TGTGCCACCAGCAGATCCCGGGACAGGGGCTACGAGCAGTACTTC | CATSRSRDRGYEQYF | NA | TRBV15 | TRBD1 | TRBJ2-7
TGTGCCAGCTCACCAGCGGGGACTAGCACGAATGCTAGCACAGATACGCAGTATTTT | CASSPAGTSTNASTDTQYF | NA | TRBV18 | TRBD2 | TRBJ2-3
TGTGCCAGCAGCGTAGGGGTGGGAGGGCGAACAGATACGCAGTATTTT | CASSVGVGGRTDTQYF | NA | TRBV9 | TRBD2 | TRBJ2-3
TGTGCCAGCAGTCCCCTTAGCGGGTTCAGCTCCTACAATGAGCAGTTCTTC | CASSPLSGFSSYNEQFF | NA | TRBV28 | TRBD2 | TRBJ2-1
TGTGCCAGCAGTGCGGGGAGTAGGGAGCAGTTCTTC | CASSAGSREQFF | few | TRBV25-1 | NA | TRBJ2-1
TGTGCCAGCAGCCAAGGTGGCAGTAAGTACCAAGAGACCCAGTACTTC | CASSQGGSKYQETQYF | NA | TRBV14 | NA | TRBJ2-5
TGCAGTGCTAAAGGGGGCACTGAAGCTTTCTTT | CSAKGGTEAFF | NA | TRBV20-1 | NA | TRBJ1-1
TGTGCCAGCAGCTACCGGGACTGGTACGGCTACAATGAGCAGTTCTTC | CASSYRDWYGYNEQFF | NA | TRBV11-3 | NA | TRBJ2-1
TGTGCCAGCAGCGCCACGCACCAGGGGACGGGGAAAAACATTCAGTACTTC | CASSATHQGTGKNIQYF | NA | TRBV7-9 | NA | TRBJ2-4
TGTGCCAGCAGCTTGGCCGAGACAGGGATTGAGCAGTACTTC | CASSLAETGIEQYF | NA | TRBV7-9 | TRBD1 | TRBJ2-7
TGTGCCAGCATCCTAGGGACTACCAACTACGAGCAGTACTTC | CASILGTTNYEQYF | few | TRBV7-8 | TRBD2 | TRBJ2-7
TGCAGCGTTGAGGGTGGCGCTCCAGGGGCGCAGTATTTT | CSVEGGAPGAQYF | NA | TRBV29-1 | NA | TRBJ2-3
TGTGCCAGCAGTTGGCGGGGAGGAGGGAGCGGGTACGAGCAGTACTTC | CASSWRGGGSGYEQYF | NA | TRBV27 | NA | TRBJ2-7